The sequence of this T cell receptor (beta chain) was determined in a study of cytomegalovirus exposure and HLA in healthy donors. Study-wide background: Of all 400 or so donors who were genotyped, about 84% belonged to the Caucasian-associated ancestry cluster. General study results and limits: The likely origin of a cluster of highly shared sequence variants was a sequencing artifact. The study put 150 to 200 TCR beta chains on its list as cytomegalovirus-associated. In an earlier analysis, productive rearrangement rates for most beta V segments clustered near 87% or 30%.

Between the trimmed V and J ends, which lost 3 bases and 6 bases, there was a span of 16 bases. Germline lookup yields CDR1 SQVTM and CDR2 ANQGSEA. CDR3 length: 14 amino acids. As to this clone: Its antigen is currently unknown.

The PCR had 60 Vbeta and 13 Jbeta primers. TCRdb's copy holds only in-frame clones and misses some; the assay was immunoSEQ multiplex PCR. There are about 150,000 clones in the sample; 65% to 80% occur only once, and approximately 13% lies in the top ten. V gene TRBV29-1 combines with J gene TRBJ2-3, with D perhaps TRBD2 (6 bases). The TCR sequence derives from a man between 40 and 49 years old in good health and CMV-seropositive. The sample consisted of PBMCs. The CDR3 sequence is CSVDGGERMDTQYF. The CDR3, as DNA: TGCAGCGTTGACGGGGGTGAGAGAATGGATACGCAGTATTTT.